The source of this T cell receptor beta chain is a study of cytomegalovirus exposure and HLA in healthy donors (dated by TCRdb to the late 2010s). Turning to the overall study: An earlier analysis of approximately 590 of the donors reported approximately 270 Gb of sequence data and 117 million unique TCR beta sequences from 150 million to 200 million T cells. An early release that covered 640 HLA-typed donors contained about 300 gigabases of sequencing data and tens of millions of unique TCR sequences. The genetic ancestry cluster associated with self-reported Caucasian donors included 81% of the roughly 400 genotyped donors. The study aimed to test whether signatures of past pathogen exposure could be identified by cataloging public T cell receptors. The T cell repertoires of around 730 subjects were profiled by immunosequencing and related to cytomegalovirus serostatus. In addition to the first cohort of around 670 subjects, a separate validation cohort of 120 different subjects was used. To predict cytomegalovirus infection status, the study combined high-throughput TCR immunosequencing, statistical association of individual TCRs with disease status, and machine learning. To study patterns of TCR occurrence, a later analysis re-analyzed previously published TCR beta repertoires from under 750 donors and added high-resolution HLA genotyping. Rather than using new phenotypic data, the later analysis identified candidate immune exposures from TCR beta sequences and from how often those sequences occurred across donors. An earlier analysis of roughly 580 of the donors used high-throughput TCR beta sequencing to judge whether each TCR beta V gene segment behaved as functional or pseudogenic. Donor age, sex, ethnicity and CMV serostatus were collected together with the repertoire data. A later genetic analysis used genome-wide SNP genotypes for 398 of the 666 donors, treating that subset as a discovery cohort. All discovery cohort repertoires had been generated on a single sequencing platform. HLA typing covered class I and class II loci at four-digit resolution. The number of typed donors differed by locus: roughly 620-630 for A, B, C, DRB1 and DQB1; 500 to 550 for DQA1; about 600 for DPA1; and some 430 for DPB1. A few DR-DQ haplotypes were treated as single units for association and clustering because of strong linkage in the cohort. Among about 360 genotyped donors of the cohort, an average of roughly 240,000 unique TCR beta nucleotide sequences were sequenced per donor, roughly 20% of them non-productive.

The research as a whole found: The presence/absence analyses assumed that sequencing depth was roughly uniform across donors, and that assumption may not be true. An earlier analysis of roughly 570 of the donors showed that most TCR beta V segments appeared in productive rearrangements either about 87% or about 30% of the time, which broadly matched IMGT annotations. A further reported finding was that TCR beta sequences accurately predicted the HLA-A and HLA-B alleles for most subjects in the first cohort. A total of fewer than 200 TCR beta chains were listed by the study as associated with cytomegalovirus. Across donors, most TCR sequences were observed very rarely, whereas some public TCRs were present in many individuals. Correlated functional status among segregating V segments might be attributable to linkage disequilibrium, but an unknown experimental factor could not be ruled out. The cohort was sequenced for TCR beta chains only, and without alpha or paired-chain data the features that could be detected were limited. The sequencing pipeline was judged likely to have produced a cluster of highly shared sequence variants as a technical artifact. Compared with the approximately 710-donor mean, donors in an Asian-associated ancestry cluster had fewer N-insertions in productive TCRs, according to a later genetic analysis. A later analysis found that most CMV-associated TCR beta chains appeared HLA-restricted, with HLA associations seemingly driven largely by CMV exposure. Assigning TCR associations to individual alleles was difficult when HLA alleles, especially DR and DQ, strongly co-occurred. Cytomegalovirus status was reported to be diagnosed by the classifier with high specificity and sensitivity in both the original and validation cohorts. An association between a missense DCLRE1C variant and V-gene and J-gene trimming of TCR beta chains was found in a later genetic analysis and replicated in an independent cohort. It was suggested by the authors that the approach could potentially be generalized to other disease states and immunological phenotypes. A few of the identified cytomegalovirus-associated TCR beta chains were confirmed in vitro to be specific for cytomegalovirus antigens. Because HLA typing was unavailable for some donors at each locus, only the typed subset was used in association tests. At a false discovery rate of 0.05, a later analysis linked under 20,000 TCR beta sequences to specific HLA alleles. In a later analysis, several top co-occurrence clusters were reported to appear linked to parvovirus B19, influenza, CMV and Epstein-Barr virus. A later analysis found that HLA-associated TCR beta chains were more clonally expanded and had lower generation probabilities than equally common non-associated chains. A later analysis found that TCR association rates varied across HLA loci, with DRB1 alleles showing the most associated TCRs and HLA-C alleles the fewest. Because counts were too low, about 17 rarely observed V segments, including chromosome 9 orphons, were excluded from the earlier analysis of fewer than 650 of the donors. Some IMGT-functional V segments, including TRBV6-2 and TRBV6-3, could not be distinguished by the 87-base-pair reads and were therefore excluded. For the cohort, immune exposure information was limited to CMV serostatus.

A remark on this clone: Its antigen target is currently unknown. Within one base of it there is no much larger clone, and no base qualities were kept.

The library was generated by the immunoSEQ multiplex PCR assay. A mixture of 60 forward primers for TCR Vbeta segments and 13 reverse primers for TCR Jbeta segments was used in the multiplex PCR. The CDR3 region of rearranged TCR beta genes was amplified from genomic DNA by a multiplex PCR assay. On the Illumina HiSeq System, the amplified TCR beta libraries were sequenced as 87-base-pair reads. The paper's processing steps were these. A later analysis counted tens of millions of unique TCR beta chains across the 500 to 850 repertoires, and around 9.9 million of these chains were shared by at least two donors. To remove PCR and sequencing errors, raw reads were error-corrected and collapsed into unique sequences using a nearest-neighbor algorithm that merged closely related sequences. CDR3 sequences were aligned to IMGT reference sequences to assign V, D and J gene segments. For a sequence to be retained, at least a six-nucleotide match to both a V gene segment and a J gene segment was required. A rearrangement was called productive if the CDR3 had no stop codons and remained in frame with V and J, and every other rearrangement was called non-productive. Following IMGT convention, CDR3 was defined as the stretch from the second conserved V-encoded cysteine up to the conserved J-encoded phenylalanine. In an earlier analysis of roughly 580 of the donors, sequences lacking an unambiguous match to a single V gene segment were excluded. In an earlier analysis of approximately 560 of the donors, a V segment was called functional when productive rearrangements were above 56.7%, and segregating when the standard deviation between donors exceeded 5%. A statistical classification framework was developed to diagnose cytomegalovirus status using the catalog of TCR beta chain sequences. A later analysis assigned V and J genes by comparing TCR nucleotide sequences with IMGT/GENE-DB human TR gene sequences. Using the TCRdist pipeline, a later analysis assigned CDR3 sequences along with most-parsimonious VDJ recombination scenarios. A later analysis defined each TCR beta chain by its CDR3 amino acid sequence plus V-gene family, and excluded reads lacking a unique V-gene family. As a way to deal with suspected cross-contamination and a sequencing artifact, a later analysis dropped 450 to 700 nucleotide sequences that were highly shared and had low generation probability. A later analysis calculated a clonal expansion index for each public chain from normalized within-repertoire ranks of inferred template counts. A later analysis computed generation probabilities with a VDJ recombination model fitted to out-of-frame rearrangements, and checked the results against IGoR. In a later analysis, TCR-TCR, TCR-HLA and TCR-CMV co-occurrence was scored with hypergeometric tests, and a repertoire-size bias correction was applied to TCR pairs. To estimate false discovery rates, a later analysis permuted the HLA or CMV assignments 20 times. A later analysis grouped co-occurring TCRs with DBSCAN, adding TCRdist sequence similarity when clustering within HLA-allele-positive subsets. Co-occurrence clustering excluded repertoires with fewer than 30,000 or more than 120,000 public chains, plus five with anomalous nucleotide sharing. Not all clones reach the TCRdb copy of this immuneACCESS table, which keeps in-frame sequences only. Checked studies attribute under half of the gap to unresolved V genes and leave the rest unexplained. V, J and clone size were drawn from that table, and D and trimming were deduced from the DNA. Present in this sample are around 190,000 clones, 75% to 90% of which were seen just once. The top ten clonotypes cover roughly 0.34% of the sample.

The cohort comprised hundreds of healthy bone marrow donors. At the time of sampling, all cohort members were nominally healthy, though unrecorded immune exposures were likely present. The donor tested CMV seronegative, placing the donor among the 300 to 450 seronegative members of the cohort. Every donor gave a peripheral blood sample, and the peripheral blood mononuclear cells from that sample were used for TCR beta sequencing. The Qiagen DNeasy Blood Extraction Kit was used to extract genomic DNA from the blood cell samples. V is pruned by 4 bases and J by 1 base, leaving 6 bases of the junction without a gene match. The CDR3 runs 16 residues from the cysteine to the phenylalanine. Solely the CDR3 DNA is kept, with 48 bases framed from the first base. For CDR1 and CDR2, the germline V gene lists SGHRS and YFSETQ.

The sequence is built from TRBV5-1 and TRBJ1-1; 11 central bases correspond to TRBD1. The sequenced material came from PBMCs. The source is a woman in her 30s in good health and CMV-seronegative. The sequenced DNA: TGCGCCAGCAGCCCGGACAGGGGGCAATGGAACACTGAAGCTTTCTTT. Protein translation: CASSPDRGQWNTEAFF.